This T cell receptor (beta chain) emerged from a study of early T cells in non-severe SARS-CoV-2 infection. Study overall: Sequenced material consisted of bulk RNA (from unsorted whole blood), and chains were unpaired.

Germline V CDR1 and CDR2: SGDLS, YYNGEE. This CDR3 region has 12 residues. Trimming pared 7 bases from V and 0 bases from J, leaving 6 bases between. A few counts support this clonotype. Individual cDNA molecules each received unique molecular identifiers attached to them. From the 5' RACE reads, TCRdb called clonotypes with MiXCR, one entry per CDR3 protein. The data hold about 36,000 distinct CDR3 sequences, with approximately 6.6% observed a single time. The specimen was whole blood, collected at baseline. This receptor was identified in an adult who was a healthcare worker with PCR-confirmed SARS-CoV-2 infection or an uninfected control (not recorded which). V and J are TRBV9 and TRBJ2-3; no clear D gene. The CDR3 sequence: CASAGSTDTQYF. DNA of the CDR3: TGTGCCAGCGCCGGGAGCACAGATACGCAGTATTTT.